A single sample gave rise to the 12 T cell receptor beta chains below, sequenced in a study of blood T cell repertoires in COVID-19. The method was immunoSEQ multiplex PCR; TCRdb's version includes in-frame clones alone and lacks a portion of them. The sample comprises some 250,000 clones, over 85% of which are singletons, and 3.5% to 4.5% rests with the top ten. The sequenced sample was PBMCs or T cells enriched from blood (not recorded which). The source of these receptors is a woman aged 30 to 39 with acute COVID-19.

This rearrangement joins TRBV5-1 to TRBJ2-1; D possibly corresponds to TRBD1 (6 bases). V lost 4 bases and J lost 2, with 10 bases in between. CDR3 length: 14 amino acids. Germline V CDR1 and CDR2: SGHRS, YFSETQ. The CDR3 region is CASSLDRPYNEQFF. CDR3 in DNA: TGCGCCAGCAGCCTTGACAGGCCCTACAATGAGCAGTTCTTC.

For this clone: The sample carries other DNA sequences with the same CDR3. The CDR3 DNA reads as TGTGCCTGGAGTGTTGGGCCGATGAACACTGAAGCTTTCTTT. Its protein is CAWSVGPMNTEAFF. This chain connects TRBV30 to TRBJ1-1, with unresolved D. Between the trimmed V and J ends, which lost 0 bases and 0 bases, there was a span of 8 bases. CDR1 and CDR2 (germline): GTSNPN, SVGIG (reference sequence). This CDR3 region has 14 residues.

This rearrangement joins TRBV6-2 or TRBV6-3 to TRBJ1-5; 12 bases fit TRBD1. After removal of 2 bases from V and 4 bases from J, the junction contained 6 bases not matched to a gene. Germline CDR1 and CDR2: MNHEY and SVGEGT. This CDR3 comprises 17 residues. The CDR3 DNA is TGTGCCAGCAGTTACGCGGGACAGGGGGCGCCGAATCAGCCCCAGCATTTT. Its translation is CASSYAGQGAPNQPQHF.

The V call is TRBV5-1, the J call TRBJ2-5; 8 bases line up with TRBD1. Germline values: CDR1 SGHRS, CDR2 YFSETQ. The ends lost 2 bases at V and 2 bases at J; junction bases unmatched: 2. This CDR3 is 14 amino acids long. The CDR3 nucleotides are TGCGCCAGCAGCTTACAGGGGGAACAAGAGACCCAGTACTTC. Translation gives CASSLQGEQETQYF.

The rearrangement uses TRBV5-6 and TRBJ1-6; 9 positions agree with TRBD1. From germline, CDR1 is SGHDT and CDR2 YYEEEE. Trimming at V came to 5 bases and at J to 7 bases, leaving 4 bases not matched to a gene. The CDR3 has 14 amino acids. CDR3 loop: CASSYRGQNSPLHF. The CDR3 coding sequence is TGTGCCAGCAGTTACAGGGGGCAAAATTCACCCCTCCACTTT. Variable domain in full (rest from reference TRBV5-6 and TRBJ1-6): DAGVTQSPTHLIKTRGQQVTLRCSPKSGHDTVSWYQQALGQGPQFIFQYYEEEERQRGNFPDRFSGHQFPNYSSELNVNALLLGDSALYLCASSYRGQNSPLHFGNGTRLTVT.

The rearrangement links TRBV24-1 to TRBJ2-5; TRBD1 agrees at 9 bases. V lost 0 bases to trimming and J lost 4 bases; unmatched junction nucleotides: 8. CDR1 is KGHDR, CDR2 SFDVKD, per germline. The CDR3 is made up of 17 amino acids. In DNA form, the CDR3 reads TGTGCCACCAGTGATTTGCCCGGGACAGGGAATCGAGAGACCCAGTACTTC. Translation: CATSDLPGTGNRETQYF.

This clone was seen a handful of times. The rearrangement uses TRBV27 and TRBJ2-7; D is undetermined. The CDR3 extends over 13 amino acids. The ends were cut back, 5 bases at V and 6 bases at J, with 14 bases in the middle. Germline V gives CDR1 MNHEY, CDR2 SMNVEV (reference sequence). The CDR3 DNA follows: TGTGCCAGCAGTCCCCGTCTAGGCTCCGAGCAGTACTTC. Protein: CASSPRLGSEQYF.

The chain employs TRBV29-1 and TRBJ1-1; D may be TRBD1 (6 bases). The V and J ends lost 4 bases and 6 bases respectively, with 12 bases between them. The CDR3 is 12 amino acids. Germline loops: CDR1 SQVTM, CDR2 ANQGSEA. As DNA, the CDR3 is TGCAGCGTTGCACAGGGCCCAGCTGAAGCTTTCTTT. This sequence encodes CSVAQGPAEAFF.

The CDR3 DNA is TGTGCCAGTAATCGGGGTGAATCTAATGAAAAACTGTTTTTT. Amino acids: CASNRGESNEKLFF. V and J are TRBV19 and TRBJ1-4; the D is unclear. The V gene's germline CDR1 is LNHDA and CDR2 SQIVND (reference sequence). This CDR3 spans 14 amino acids. Trimming took 7 bases from V and 3 from J, leaving 12 bases between them.

The table lists this clone with many counts. The V gene is TRBV14, the J gene TRBJ2-5; no definite D call. The CDR3 runs to 14 residues. V lost 1 base and J lost 7, with 13 bases in between. CDR1 is SGHDN and CDR2 is FVKESK in the germline V gene. The chain's CDR3 is CASSQGARSVTQYF. CDR3 in DNA: TGTGCCAGCAGCCAAGGGGCTCGTTCGGTGACCCAGTACTTC.

CDR3 amino acids: CASSLARGVQPQHF. DNA of the CDR3: TGTGCCAGCAGTTTAGCCAGGGGAGTTCAGCCCCAGCATTTT. The V call is TRBV27, the J call TRBJ1-5; D may be TRBD1 (6 bases). Trimming removed 2 bases at V and 6 bases at J, with 11 bases between. The CDR3 extends over 14 amino acids. Germline loops: CDR1 MNHEY, CDR2 SMNVEV (reference sequence).

V gene TRBV12-3 or TRBV12-4 combines with J gene TRBJ1-5, with D possibly TRBD1 on 6 matching bases. V lost 6 bases and J lost 10, with 16 bases in between. The CDR3 sequence is 13 residues long. The CDR3, as DNA: TGTGCCAGCAGACCGACAGGTTTCGAACCCCAGCATTTT. Its protein product is CASRPTGFEPQHF.